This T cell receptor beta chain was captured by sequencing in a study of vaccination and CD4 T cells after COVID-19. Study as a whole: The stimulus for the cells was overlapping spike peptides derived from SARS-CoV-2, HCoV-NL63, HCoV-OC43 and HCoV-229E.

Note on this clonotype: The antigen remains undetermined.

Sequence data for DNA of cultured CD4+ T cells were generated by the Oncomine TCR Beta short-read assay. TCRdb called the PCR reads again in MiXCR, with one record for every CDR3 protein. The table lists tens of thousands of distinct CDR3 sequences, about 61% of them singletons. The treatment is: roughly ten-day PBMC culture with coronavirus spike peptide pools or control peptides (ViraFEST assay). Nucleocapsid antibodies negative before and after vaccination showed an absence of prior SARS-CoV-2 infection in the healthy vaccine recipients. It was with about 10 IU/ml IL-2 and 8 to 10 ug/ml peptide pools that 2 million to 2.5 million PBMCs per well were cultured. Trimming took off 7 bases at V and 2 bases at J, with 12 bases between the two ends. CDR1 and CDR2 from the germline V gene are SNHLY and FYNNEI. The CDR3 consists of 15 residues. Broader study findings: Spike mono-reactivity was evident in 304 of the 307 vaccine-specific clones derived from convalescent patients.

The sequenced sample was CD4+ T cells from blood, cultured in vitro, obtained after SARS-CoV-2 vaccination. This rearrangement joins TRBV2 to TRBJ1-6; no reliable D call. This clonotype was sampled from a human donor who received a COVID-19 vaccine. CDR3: CASTPSDTYNSPLHF. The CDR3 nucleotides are TGTGCCAGCACTCCTTCCGACACCTATAATTCACCCCTCCACTTT.